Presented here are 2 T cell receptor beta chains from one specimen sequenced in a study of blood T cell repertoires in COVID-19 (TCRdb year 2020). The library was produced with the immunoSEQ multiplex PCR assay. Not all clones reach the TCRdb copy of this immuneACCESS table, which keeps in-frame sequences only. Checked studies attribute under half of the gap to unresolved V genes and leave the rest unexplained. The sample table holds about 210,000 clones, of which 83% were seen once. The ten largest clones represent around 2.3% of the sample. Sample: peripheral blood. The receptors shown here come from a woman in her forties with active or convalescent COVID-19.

DNA of the CDR3: TGTGCCATCAGTGCACCGGGACAGACCCTTAACTATGGCTACACCTTC. Translating gives CAISAPGQTLNYGYTF. The chain is built from TRBV10-3 and TRBJ1-2, with 7 positions matching TRBD1. Germline CDR1 reads ENHRY; CDR2 reads SYGVKD. The CDR3 runs 16 residues. V lost 4 bases to trimming and J lost 1 base; unmatched junction nucleotides: 9.

The CDR3 DNA reads as TGTGCCAGTAGCCCCCGACGAGACAGAGCCTATGGCTACACCTTC. This gives the protein CASSPRRDRAYGYTF. This sequence joins TRBV19 and TRBJ1-2; perhaps TRBD1 as D (5 bases). Germline CDR1 is LNHDA and CDR2 is SQIVND (reference sequence). The CDR3 covers 15 residues. The V gene lost 6 bases and the J gene lost 4 bases, with 18 bases spanning the gap.